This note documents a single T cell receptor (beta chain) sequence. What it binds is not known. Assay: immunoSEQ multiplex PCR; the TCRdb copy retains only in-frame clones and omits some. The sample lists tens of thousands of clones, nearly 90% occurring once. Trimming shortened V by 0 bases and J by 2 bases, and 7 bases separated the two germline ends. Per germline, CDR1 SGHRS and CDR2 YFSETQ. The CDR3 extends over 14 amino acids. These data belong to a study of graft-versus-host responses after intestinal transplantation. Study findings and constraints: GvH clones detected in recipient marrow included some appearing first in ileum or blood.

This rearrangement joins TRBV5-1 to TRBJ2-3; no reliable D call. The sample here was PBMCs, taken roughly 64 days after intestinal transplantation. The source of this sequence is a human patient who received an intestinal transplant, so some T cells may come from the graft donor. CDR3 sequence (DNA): TGCGCCAGCAGCTTGGGGCGATACACAGATACGCAGTATTTT. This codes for CASSLGRYTDTQYF.